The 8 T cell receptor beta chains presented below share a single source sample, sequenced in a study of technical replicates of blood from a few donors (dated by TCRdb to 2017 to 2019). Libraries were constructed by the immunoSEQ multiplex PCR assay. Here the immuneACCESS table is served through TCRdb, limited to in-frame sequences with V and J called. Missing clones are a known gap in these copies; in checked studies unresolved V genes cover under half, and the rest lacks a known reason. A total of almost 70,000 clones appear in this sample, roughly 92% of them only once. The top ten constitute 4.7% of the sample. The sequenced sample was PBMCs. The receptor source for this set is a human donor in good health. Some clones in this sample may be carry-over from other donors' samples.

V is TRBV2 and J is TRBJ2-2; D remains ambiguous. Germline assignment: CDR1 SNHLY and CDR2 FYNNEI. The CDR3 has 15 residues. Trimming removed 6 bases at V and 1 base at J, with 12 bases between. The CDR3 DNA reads TGTGCCAGCAGGAACAGCCTACAGAACACCGGGGAGCTGTTTTTT. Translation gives CASRNSLQNTGELFF.

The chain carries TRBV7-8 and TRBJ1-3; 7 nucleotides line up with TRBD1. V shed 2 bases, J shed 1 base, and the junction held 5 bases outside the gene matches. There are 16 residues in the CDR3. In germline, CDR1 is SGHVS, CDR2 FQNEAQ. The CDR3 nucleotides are TGTGCCAGCAGCTTATGGGGACAGCAATCTGGAAACACCATATATTTT. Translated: CASSLWGQQSGNTIYF. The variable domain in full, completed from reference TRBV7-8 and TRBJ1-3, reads GAGVSQSPRYKVAKRGQDVALRCDPISGHVSLFWYQQALGQGPEFLTYFQNEAQLDKSGLPSDRFFAERPEGSVSTLKIQRTQQEDSAVYLCASSLWGQQSGNTIYFGEGSWLTVV.

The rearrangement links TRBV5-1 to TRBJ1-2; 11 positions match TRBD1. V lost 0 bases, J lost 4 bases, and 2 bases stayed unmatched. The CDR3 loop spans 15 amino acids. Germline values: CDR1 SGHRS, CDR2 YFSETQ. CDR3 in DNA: TGCGCCAGCAGCTTGGCTGGGACAGGGGGCTATGGCTACACCTTC. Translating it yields CASSLAGTGGYGYTF. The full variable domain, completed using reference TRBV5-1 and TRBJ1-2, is KAGVTQTPRYLIKTRGQQVTLSCSPISGHRSVSWYQQTPGQGLQFLFEYFSETQRNKGNFPGRFSGRQFSNSRSEMNVSTLELGDSALYLCASSLAGTGGYGYTFGSGTRLTVV.

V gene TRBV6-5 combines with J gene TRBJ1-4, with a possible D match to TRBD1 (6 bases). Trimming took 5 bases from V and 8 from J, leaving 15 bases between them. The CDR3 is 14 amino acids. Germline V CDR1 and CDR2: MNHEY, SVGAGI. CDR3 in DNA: TGTGCCAGCAGTACGATGATCAGGGGCGAAAAACTGTTTTTT. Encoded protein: CASSTMIRGEKLFF.

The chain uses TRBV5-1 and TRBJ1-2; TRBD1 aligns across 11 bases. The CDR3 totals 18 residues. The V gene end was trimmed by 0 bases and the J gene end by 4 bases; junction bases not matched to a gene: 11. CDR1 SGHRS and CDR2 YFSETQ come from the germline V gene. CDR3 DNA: TGCGCCAGCAGCTTGGGTGGGACAGGGGGTACAAACGTCTATGGCTACACCTTC. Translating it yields CASSLGGTGGTNVYGYTF.

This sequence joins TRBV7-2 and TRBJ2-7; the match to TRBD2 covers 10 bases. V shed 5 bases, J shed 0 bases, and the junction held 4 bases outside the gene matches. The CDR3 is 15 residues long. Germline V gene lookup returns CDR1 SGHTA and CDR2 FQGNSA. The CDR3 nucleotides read TGTGCCAGCAGCGAGGCTAGCGGGAGCTCCTACGAGCAGTACTTC. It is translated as CASSEASGSSYEQYF. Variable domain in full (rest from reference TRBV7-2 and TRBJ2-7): GAGVSQSPSNKVTEKGKDVELRCDPISGHTALYWYRQSLGQGLEFLIYFQGNSAPDKSGLPSDRFSAERTGGSVSTLTIQRTQQEDSAVYLCASSEASGSSYEQYFGPGTRLTVT.

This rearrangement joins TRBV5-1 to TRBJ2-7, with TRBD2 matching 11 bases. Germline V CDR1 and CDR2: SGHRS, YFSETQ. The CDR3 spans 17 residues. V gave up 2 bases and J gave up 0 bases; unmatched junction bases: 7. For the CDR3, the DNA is TGCGCCAGCAGCTTCGGGGGGACTAGCGGTCTCTCCTACGAGCAGTACTTC. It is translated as CASSFGGTSGLSYEQYF.

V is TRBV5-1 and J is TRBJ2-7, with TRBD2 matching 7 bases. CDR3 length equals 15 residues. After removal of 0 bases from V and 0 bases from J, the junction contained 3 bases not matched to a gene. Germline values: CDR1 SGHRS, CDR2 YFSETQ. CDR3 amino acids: CASSLVVAGSYEQYF. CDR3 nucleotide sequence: TGCGCCAGCAGCTTGGTGGTAGCGGGCTCCTACGAGCAGTACTTC.